Each of the 18 T cell receptor beta chains below was sequenced from the same sample in a study of T cell repertoires in cytomegalovirus infection. One entry per CDR3 protein, called by TCRdb with MiXCR from the reads. The sample records 400,000 to 600,000 distinct CDR3 sequences, about 39% being singletons. Antigens of these TCRs are unknown. The sample here was cultured PBMCs, taken from culture after CMV antigen stimulation. These receptors were collected from a human donor in good health (CMV status not recorded). Some clones in this sample may be carry-over from other donors' samples.

The chain combines TRBV2 with TRBJ1-3, with D perhaps TRBD1 (5 bases). The CDR3 has 13 residues. Trimming removed 7 bases at V and 2 bases at J, with 9 bases between. Germline assignment: CDR1 SNHLY and CDR2 FYNNEI. CDR3 in amino acids: CASKGEAGNTIYF. The CDR3 DNA is TGTGCCAGCAAAGGGGAAGCTGGAAACACCATATATTTT.

The chain's CDR3 is CAISESRGGRETQYF. The CDR3 DNA sequence: TGTGCCATCAGTGAGTCGAGGGGGGGACGAGAGACCCAGTACTTC. V is TRBV10-3 and J is TRBJ2-5, with D perhaps TRBD2 (7 bases). The CDR3 totals 15 residues. Trimming removed 0 bases at V and 4 bases at J, with 12 bases between. From germline, CDR1 is ENHRY and CDR2 SYGVKD.

This clonotype was seen just once. At one end, the junction sequence differs from germline, possibly due to a read error. This chain uses TRBV4-1 with TRBJ2-7; D remains unclear. Germline V CDR1 and CDR2: MGHRA, YSYEKL. The CDR3 has 14 residues. CDR3 in amino acids: CASSQGSPGYEQYF. The CDR3 DNA follows: TGTGCCAGCAGCCAAGGGTCCCCGGGCTACGAGCAGTACTTC.

The V and J genes are TRBV7-3 and TRBJ1-6; a possible D gene is TRBD1 (6 bases). V lost 2 bases and J lost 4, with 18 bases in between. The germline gives CDR1 SGHTA, CDR2 FQGTGA. CDR3 length: 18 residues. CDR3 residues: CASSLGSVWGAYNSPLHF. CDR3 in DNA: TGTGCCAGCAGCTTAGGGTCGGTTTGGGGGGCGTATAATTCACCCCTCCACTTT.

This clonotype has a handful of counts. This chain joins TRBV7-2 and TRBJ2-1, with 8 bases matching TRBD2. This CDR3 has 15 residues. After removal of 0 bases from V and 10 bases from J, the junction contained 8 bases not matched to a gene. Germline V gene data show CDR1 as SGHTA and CDR2 as FQGNSA. DNA for the CDR3: TGTGCCAGCAGCTTAGCTAGCGGGGTCACTGGGGAGCAGTTCTTC. As protein: CASSLASGVTGEQFF.

The chain carries TRBV25-1 and TRBJ2-1; 7 bases match TRBD1. The V and J ends lost 8 bases and 5 bases, in that order; junction bases with no gene match: 6. This CDR3 is built from 13 residues. Germline CDR1 is MGHDK and CDR2 is SYGVNS. CDR3 region: CASWGQRNNEQFF. CDR3 bases: TGTGCCAGCTGGGGACAGAGAAACAATGAGCAGTTCTTC.

This clonotype was picked up a small number of times. The chain combines TRBV6-1 with TRBJ2-1, with 8 bases aligning to TRBD2. This CDR3 is built from 16 residues. CDR1 and CDR2 (germline): MNHNS, SASEGT. V gave up 6 bases and J gave up 5 bases; unmatched junction bases: 12. The chain's CDR3 is CASSTAPSGPHNEQFF. The CDR3 bases are TGTGCCAGCAGCACCGCCCCTAGCGGGCCCCACAATGAGCAGTTCTTC.

The V call is TRBV19, the J call TRBJ2-5; D gene unclear. The V gene's germline CDR1 is LNHDA and CDR2 SQIVND (reference sequence). The CDR3 extends over 15 amino acids. The V end was cut by 1 base, the J end by 1 base, with 10 bases between. The CDR3 protein is CASSIGAGAQETQYF. CDR3 nucleotides: TGTGCCAGTAGTATAGGGGCAGGAGCCCAAGAGACCCAGTACTTC. Variable domain in full (rest from reference TRBV19 and TRBJ2-5): DGGITQSPKYLFRKEGQNVTLSCEQNLNHDAMYWYRQDPGQGLRLIYYSQIVNDFQKGDIAEGYSVSREKKESFPLTVTSAQKNPTAFYLCASSIGAGAQETQYFGPGTRLLVL.

The chain carries TRBV11-2 and TRBJ1-4; D remains ambiguous. The CDR3 extends over 14 amino acids. Trimming removed 5 bases at V and 6 bases at J, with 13 bases between. CDR1 and CDR2 (germline): SGHAT, FQNNGV. The CDR3 here is CASSIVGSHEKLFF. The CDR3 DNA reads as TGTGCCAGCAGCATAGTTGGTTCCCATGAAAAACTGTTTTTT.

The chain links TRBV7-2 to TRBJ1-4; D remains unclear. V lost 1 base to trimming and J lost 4 bases, with 10 bases between them. CDR1 SGHTA and CDR2 FQGNSA come from the germline V gene. The CDR3 runs 15 residues. This CDR3 is CASSLVGSFNEKLFF. Written as DNA, the CDR3 is TGTGCCAGCAGCTTAGTTGGCAGCTTTAATGAAAAACTGTTTTTT.

The chain is built from TRBV12-3 or TRBV12-4 and TRBJ2-4, with a possible D match to TRBD1 (5 bases). Trimming stripped 2 bases from V and 10 bases from J, with 9 bases between. The CDR3 contains 12 residues. As DNA, the CDR3 is TGTGCCAGCAGTTTAACAGGCACGATTCAGTACTTC. Translation gives CASSLTGTIQYF.

The chain links TRBV20-1 to TRBJ2-3; 12 positions agree with TRBD2. V was pared by 4 bases and J by 0 bases, with 2 bases of the junction left unmatched. CDR1 is DFQATT and CDR2 is SNEGSKA in the germline V gene (reference sequence). This CDR3 is 15 amino acids long. CDR3 nucleotide sequence: TGCAGTGCTACTGGGACTAGCGGGAGCACAGATACGCAGTATTTT. It yields the protein CSATGTSGSTDTQYF.

The chain joins TRBV6-8 to TRBJ2-1; 10 nucleotides line up with TRBD2. In germline, CDR1 is MNHGY, CDR2 SAAAGT. The J segment lost 7 bases and the V segment lost 6 bases, leaving 3 bases of the junction unmatched. The CDR3 length is 13 residues. CDR3 bases: TGTGCCAGCAGGCTAGCGGGAGCTAATGAGCAGTTCTTC. Translated, it gives CASRLAGANEQFF.

The chain links TRBV28 to TRBJ1-1; D unclear. The CDR3 length is 14 residues. Germline V gives CDR1 MDHEN, CDR2 SYDVKM. Trimming cost V 9 bases and J 1 base, with 15 bases left between them. CDR3 bases: TGTGCCAGTCCCCCCACTCTAGAGAACACTGAAGCTTTCTTT. It yields the protein CASPPTLENTEAFF.

The chain has TRBV18 and TRBJ2-5, with 7 bases lining up with TRBD2. Germline-derived CDR1 and CDR2 are KGHSH and LQKENI. Unmatched junction bases numbered 8, after V lost 4 bases and J lost 0 bases. The CDR3 extends over 16 amino acids. In DNA form, the CDR3 reads TGTGCCAGCTCACGGACTAGACCTGACTACCAAGAGACCCAGTACTTC. This gives the protein CASSRTRPDYQETQYF.

The gene calls are TRBV4-2 and TRBJ2-3; perhaps TRBD2 as D (6 bases). The CDR3 spans 14 residues. Germline-derived CDR1 and CDR2 are LGHNA and YNFKEQ. Trimming took 4 bases from V and 6 from J, leaving 14 bases between them. The CDR3 DNA reads as TGTGCCAGCAGCCTCCGGGACTTCGGGGATACGCAGTATTTT. This translates into CASSLRDFGDTQYF.

This chain connects TRBV6-1 to TRBJ1-2; D not resolved. This CDR3 is 13 amino acids long. Germline loops: CDR1 MNHNS, CDR2 SASEGT. V lost 3 bases to trimming and J lost 4 bases, with 9 bases between them. CDR3 bases: TGTGCCAGCAGTGACCTATCGAGCTATGGCTACACCTTC. It codes for CASSDLSSYGYTF.

This clonotype was found a few times. This chain connects TRBV2 to TRBJ1-5; D not resolved. This CDR3 contains 15 residues. The germline V gene has CDR1 SNHLY and CDR2 FYNNEI. V was clipped by 0 bases and J by 0 bases, with 6 bases between them. The CDR3 here is CASSEALHSNQPQHF. DNA of the CDR3: TGTGCCAGCAGTGAAGCGCTTCATAGCAATCAGCCCCAGCATTTT. The full variable domain, rest sourced from reference TRBV2 and TRBJ1-5, is EPEVTQTPSHQVTQMGQEVILRCVPISNHLYFYWYRQILGQKVEFLVSFYNNEISEKSEIFDDQFSVERPDGSNFTLKIRSTKLEDSAMYFCASSEALHSNQPQHFGDGTRLSIL.